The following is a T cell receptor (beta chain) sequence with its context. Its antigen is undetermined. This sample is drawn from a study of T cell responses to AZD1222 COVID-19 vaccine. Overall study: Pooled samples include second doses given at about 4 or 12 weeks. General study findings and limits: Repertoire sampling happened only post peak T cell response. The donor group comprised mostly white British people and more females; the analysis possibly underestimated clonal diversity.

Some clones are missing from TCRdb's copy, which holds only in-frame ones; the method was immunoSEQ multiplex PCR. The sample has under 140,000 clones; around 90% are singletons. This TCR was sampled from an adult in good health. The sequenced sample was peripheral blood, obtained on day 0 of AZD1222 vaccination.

CDR3 loop: CASRRAGSPSGAFF. The CDR3 DNA sequence: TGTGCCAGCAGACGCGCAGGGTCACCCTCTGGAGCTTTCTTT. This chain links TRBV6-5 with TRBJ1-1; a possible D gene is TRBD1 (5 bases). Deletions cut 6 bases from V and 10 bases from J, with 21 bases between. Per the germline V gene, CDR1 is MNHEY and CDR2 is SVGAGI. CDR3 length: 14 amino acids.